The 28 T cell receptor beta chains below were found in one sample sequenced in a study of T-cell memory formation after mild COVID-19. TCRdb recomputed calls from the 5' RACE reads with MiXCR, one row per CDR3 protein. This repertoire shows about 210,000 distinct CDR3 sequences, 25% to 35% found once; its top ten account for approximately 10%. Sequenced sample: PBMCs or a T cell subset sorted from them (not recorded which). The receptors stem from an adult woman who had mild COVID-19 (a few samples of this study predate the infection). Cell type and time point are not known.

V and J are TRBV7-9 and TRBJ2-7; D remains ambiguous. The CDR3 loop spans 11 amino acids. CDR1 SEHNR and CDR2 FQNEAQ come from the germline V gene (reference sequence). The V end lost 5 bases, the J end lost 6 bases, and 8 bases lay between the germline ends. CDR3 sequence reads: CASSPDREQYF. CDR3 nucleotide sequence: TGTGCCAGCAGCCCAGACCGCGAGCAGTACTTC.

This clonotype appeared a few times. The chain links TRBV24-1 to TRBJ2-1, with D perhaps assigned TRBD1 or TRBD2 (6 bases each). Germline V CDR1 and CDR2: KGHDR, SFDVKD. The germline V and J ends were trimmed by 2 bases and 8 bases, with 12 bases remaining between them. The CDR3 is made up of 14 amino acids. CDR3: CATSDYKGGYEQFF. The CDR3 DNA reads TGTGCCACCAGTGATTATAAGGGGGGCTATGAGCAGTTCTTC.

This clonotype was seen more than once but under ten times. The rearrangement uses TRBV7-6 and TRBJ2-5; D perhaps matches TRBD2 (7 bases). Per the germline V gene, CDR1 is SGHVS and CDR2 is FNYEAQ. The CDR3 consists of 15 residues. Trimming removed 6 bases at V and 5 bases at J, with 19 bases between. The CDR3, as DNA: TGTGCCAGCAGTGGGGGGGCGAGCGGGTACGAGACCCAGTACTTC. Residues: CASSGGASGYETQYF.

In its sample, this clonotype was seen a few times. This rearrangement joins TRBV4-1 to TRBJ2-5; 9 nucleotides agree with TRBD1. Unmatched junction bases numbered 15, after V lost 1 base and J lost 3 bases. Germline CDR1 reads MGHRA; CDR2 reads YSYEKL. The CDR3 is made up of 19 amino acids. The CDR3 here is CASSQGVTGTGFTKETQYF. The CDR3 DNA reads as TGCGCCAGCAGCCAAGGGGTCACCGGGACAGGGTTTACTAAAGAGACCCAGTACTTC.

The chain has TRBV4-2 and TRBJ2-7; 7 bases align to TRBD2. This CDR3 is built from 16 residues. Per the germline V gene, CDR1 is LGHNA and CDR2 is YNFKEQ. The ends lost 0 bases at V and 2 bases at J; junction bases unmatched: 7. CDR3 region: CASSQDYVLAPYEQYF. The DNA for the CDR3 is TGTGCCAGCAGCCAAGATTACGTACTAGCGCCCTACGAGCAGTACTTC.

This chain uses TRBV29-1 with TRBJ2-7, with a tentative D call TRBD2 (5 bases). Germline assignment: CDR1 SQVTM and CDR2 ANQGSEA. The CDR3 length is 12 residues. The V gene lost 3 bases and the J gene lost 4 bases, with 10 bases spanning the gap. In nucleotides, the CDR3 is TGCAGCGTTGACGGGGAAGGATACGAGCAGTACTTC. As protein: CSVDGEGYEQYF.

This clonotype was seen only a few times. V and J are TRBV20-1 and TRBJ1-5, with 9 bases identical to TRBD1. Unmatched junction bases numbered 6, after V lost 3 bases and J lost 6 bases. The CDR3 spans 14 residues. Germline V lookup: CDR1 DFQATT, CDR2 SNEGSKA (reference sequence). The chain's CDR3 is CSASWTGVGQPQHF. The DNA for the CDR3 is TGCAGTGCTAGTTGGACAGGGGTGGGTCAGCCCCAGCATTTT.

There are a few counts of this clonotype. The J gene is TRBJ2-7, the V gene TRBV28; 16 bases line up with TRBD2. CDR3 size: 16 residues. J gave up 2 bases and V 5 bases, and 3 bases lay outside the gene matches. Per the germline V gene, CDR1 is MDHEN and CDR2 is SYDVKM. CDR3 loop: CASSPGTSGRAYEQYF. The CDR3 DNA follows: TGTGCCAGCAGTCCGGGGACTAGCGGGAGGGCCTACGAGCAGTACTTC.

This chain connects TRBV24-1 to TRBJ1-1, with no clear D. The V end lost 6 bases, the J end lost 5 bases, and 21 bases lay between the germline ends. CDR1 is KGHDR, CDR2 SFDVKD, per germline. The CDR3 extends over 16 amino acids. The CDR3 nucleotides read TGTGCCACCAGTAAGGCCCAGAATCCCCTTGGGACTGAAGCTTTCTTT. Amino acids: CATSKAQNPLGTEAFF.

This rearrangement joins TRBV7-6 to TRBJ2-6; a possible D gene is TRBD1 (5 bases). This CDR3 has 16 residues. V gave up 6 bases and J gave up 0 bases, with 12 bases separating them. CDR1 is SGHVS, CDR2 FNYEAQ, per germline. CDR3 amino acids: CASSGAGYSGANVLTF. The CDR3 bases are TGTGCCAGCAGTGGGGCAGGGTACTCTGGGGCCAACGTCCTGACTTTC.

The V call is TRBV3-1, the J call TRBJ2-3; D remains unclear. V lost 5 bases to trimming and J lost 6 bases, with 6 bases between them. CDR3 length: 11 residues. The germline gives CDR1 LGHDT, CDR2 YNNKEL (reference sequence). CDR3 loop: CASSKGDTQYF. In DNA, the CDR3 is TGTGCCAGCAGCAAAGGGGATACGCAGTATTTT.

The rearrangement uses TRBV3-1 and TRBJ2-7, with D possibly matching TRBD1 (6 bases). Germline lookup yields CDR1 LGHDT and CDR2 YNNKEL (reference sequence). CDR3 size: 17 residues. With 0 bases removed from V and 1 base from J, the gap between germline ends came to 16 bases. Written as DNA, the CDR3 is TGTGCCAGCAGCCAAGAGGGTCAAGGGACATGGTCCTACGAGCAGTACTTC. This sequence encodes CASSQEGQGTWSYEQYF.

V is TRBV3-1 and J is TRBJ2-5, with D perhaps matching TRBD2 (6 bases). The germline V gene has CDR1 LGHDT and CDR2 YNNKEL (reference sequence). Trimming stripped 4 bases from V and 0 bases from J, with 12 bases between. The CDR3 is 15 residues long. The CDR3 DNA reads as TGTGCCAGCAGCCCACCGGGGGTGGACCAAGAGACCCAGTACTTC. Its translation: CASSPPGVDQETQYF.

Only a few counts were recorded for this clonotype. CDR3 protein: CASSYDDRGWQETQYF. DNA of the CDR3: TGTGCCAGCAGCTACGATGACAGGGGATGGCAAGAGACCCAGTACTTC. This rearrangement joins TRBV9 to TRBJ2-5, with 8 bases that match TRBD1. Germline CDR1 reads SGDLS; CDR2 reads YYNGEE. The CDR3 contains 16 residues. V dropped 4 bases and J dropped 2; count of bases not matched to a gene: 10.

CDR3: CASSPDAQSHSYEQYF. The CDR3 DNA sequence: TGCGCCAGCAGCCCCGACGCCCAGTCACACTCCTACGAGCAGTACTTC. J is TRBJ2-7 and V is TRBV5-1; D gene ambiguous. CDR1 and CDR2 from the germline V gene are SGHRS and YFSETQ. This CDR3 region has 16 residues. Between the trimmed V and J ends, which lost 4 bases and 0 bases, there was a span of 17 bases.

There are many counts of this clonotype. This chain connects TRBV5-4 to TRBJ2-1, with 10 bases aligning to TRBD2. The trim removed 0 bases at V and 9 bases at J, leaving 9 bases unmatched. This CDR3 is built from 16 residues. Germline CDR1 SGHNT, CDR2 YYREEE (reference sequence). CDR3 sequence (DNA): TGTGCCAGCAGCTTGGCGGCGAGCGGGAGGGCCATTGAGCAGTTCTTC. Its protein product is CASSLAASGRAIEQFF.

This chain links TRBV3-1 with TRBJ1-5; D unresolved. Germline V gene sequence: CDR1 LGHDT, CDR2 YNNKEL (reference sequence). Trimming removed 0 bases at V and 6 bases at J, with 6 bases between. The CDR3 extends over 13 amino acids. This CDR3 is CASSQDLSQPQHF. CDR3 DNA sequence: TGTGCCAGCAGCCAAGATCTCAGTCAGCCCCAGCATTTT.

This clonotype was counted between two and nine times. The chain uses TRBV20-1 and TRBJ2-5; 12 bases map to TRBD2. The CDR3 is 13 amino acids. Germline CDR1 is DFQATT and CDR2 is SNEGSKA (reference sequence). The CDR3 here is CRLAGGKGETQYF. CDR3 DNA sequence: TGCAGACTAGCGGGGGGCAAGGGAGAGACCCAGTACTTC.

In this sample, this clonotype turned up a few times. V gene TRBV5-1 combines with J gene TRBJ1-1, with D possibly matching TRBD1 (5 bases). The CDR3 has 15 residues. Germline CDR1 and CDR2: SGHRS and YFSETQ. V was cut by 0 bases and J by 5 bases, with 14 bases left in between. CDR3 loop: CASSLGNRDETEAFF. CDR3 sequence (DNA): TGCGCCAGCAGCTTGGGTAACCGGGACGAAACTGAAGCTTTCTTT.

This rearrangement joins TRBV7-6 to TRBJ2-5; D call uncertain. Germline CDR1 SGHVS, CDR2 FNYEAQ. This CDR3 comprises 14 residues. V lost 3 bases, J lost 7 bases, and 15 bases lay in between. In nucleotides, the CDR3 is TGTGCCAGCAGCTTGAAATGGGCCGAAGGGACCCAGTACTTC. Protein product: CASSLKWAEGTQYF.

This sequence joins TRBV19 and TRBJ1-1; 7 nucleotides align to TRBD1. J was trimmed by 1 base and V by 5 bases; bases with no gene match: 7. The germline gives CDR1 LNHDA, CDR2 SQIVND (reference sequence). This CDR3 is 15 amino acids long. CDR3 region: CASSAGQAGNTEAFF. The CDR3 nucleotides are TGTGCCAGTAGTGCCGGACAGGCGGGGAACACTGAAGCTTTCTTT.

This clonotype was counted only a few times. This chain links TRBV5-1 with TRBJ1-2; TRBD1 is a possible D gene (5 bases). Trimming took off 1 base at V and 4 bases at J, with 20 bases between the two ends. The CDR3 contains 17 residues. Germline V gene data show CDR1 as SGHRS and CDR2 as YFSETQ. As DNA, the CDR3 is TGCGCCAGCAGCTTGACCAACCGGGACGGCACCTCCTATGGCTACACCTTC. This sequence encodes CASSLTNRDGTSYGYTF.

The chain joins TRBV30 to TRBJ1-3; D unresolved. CDR1 GTSNPN and CDR2 SVGIG come from the germline V gene (reference sequence). The ends were cut back, 4 bases at V and 3 bases at J, with 10 bases in the middle. The CDR3 spans 13 residues. CDR3 DNA: TGTGCCTGGATGATGGGAAGTGGAAACACCATATATTTT. Residues: CAWMMGSGNTIYF. The whole variable domain, remainder taken from reference TRBV30 and TRBJ1-3, is SQTIHQWPATLVQPVGSPLSLECTVEGTSNPNLYWYRQAAGRGLQLLFYSVGIGQISSEVPQNLSASRPQDRQFILSSKKLLLSDSGFYLCAWMMGSGNTIYFGEGSWLTVV.

This CDR3 reads CATSKAGQGPNTEAFF. As DNA, the CDR3 is TGTGCCACGTCCAAGGCGGGACAGGGACCGAACACTGAAGCTTTCTTT. V and J are TRBV24-1 and TRBJ1-1; 9 nucleotides agree with TRBD1. Per germline, CDR1 KGHDR and CDR2 SFDVKD. CDR3 length: 16 residues. The ends lost 10 bases at V and 1 base at J; junction bases unmatched: 12.

This clonotype was seen only a few times. CDR3 nucleotides: TGTGCCAGCAGCCCCCAGGGCGCGGGGGTTACCGGGGAGCTGTTTTTT. Protein: CASSPQGAGVTGELFF. This rearrangement joins TRBV7-2 to TRBJ2-2, with 7 bases aligning to TRBD2. Germline loops: CDR1 SGHTA, CDR2 FQGNSA. The CDR3 consists of 16 residues. Losses at the gene ends were 5 bases for V and 5 bases for J; bases not matched to a gene: 11.

This clonotype turned up a few times. The chain joins TRBV24-1 to TRBJ1-1; D gene unclear. Germline loops: CDR1 KGHDR, CDR2 SFDVKD. Trimming pared 5 bases from V and 1 base from J, leaving 4 bases between. The CDR3 is made up of 12 amino acids. As DNA, the CDR3 is TGTGCCACCAGTGCAGGGAACACTGAAGCTTTCTTT. Protein product: CATSAGNTEAFF.

This clonotype has a handful of counts. The rearrangement uses TRBV4-3 and TRBJ2-1, with D possibly matching TRBD2 (5 bases). The V gene's germline CDR1 is LGHNA and CDR2 YSLEER. The V end was cut by 5 bases, the J end by 2 bases, with 10 bases between. This CDR3 has 14 amino acids. CDR3 region: CASSVNGAYNEQFF. As DNA, the CDR3 is TGCGCCAGCAGCGTCAACGGGGCCTACAATGAGCAGTTCTTC.

The CDR3 spells CASSRLAGGPDEQFF. DNA for the CDR3: TGTGCCAGCAGTCGGCTAGCGGGAGGGCCGGATGAGCAGTTCTTC. This chain uses TRBV6-1 with TRBJ2-1; 12 bases fit TRBD2. This CDR3 is 15 amino acids long. The ends lost 5 bases at V and 8 bases at J; junction bases unmatched: 7. The germline gives CDR1 MNHNS, CDR2 SASEGT.